This T cell receptor beta chain was documented in a study of blood T cells in healthy people across ages. Study-wide findings and caveats: Estimated diversity, derived from one million T cells, was regarded as an underestimate. Reliance upon unsorted PBMCs precluded definitive naive versus antigen-experienced comparison. A strong correlation between TCR beta diversity and naive T cell percentage was seen.

Each donor's blood draw was ten milliliters of peripheral blood. V was pared by 3 bases and J by 1 base, with 10 bases between. This CDR3 has 14 residues. Germline values: CDR1 LNHDA, CDR2 SQIVND (reference sequence). This clonotype was counted only a few times. Its target is not known. Next came a second PCR, run for about 7 to 12 cycles, which used a sample-barcoded 5' primer along with a J-beta primer mix. Each CDR3 protein gets one entry after TCRdb re-called the 5' RACE reads with MiXCR. The repertoire holds about 280,000 distinct CDR3 sequences, with roughly 29% as singletons. This sequence joins TRBV19 and TRBJ2-7; D gene unclear. This receptor was taken from a woman aged 70-85 years in good health. Sequenced input: blood. CDR3 protein: CASSISGRSYEQYF. The CDR3 DNA follows: TGTGCCAGTAGTATCTCCGGCAGGTCCTACGAGCAGTACTTC.